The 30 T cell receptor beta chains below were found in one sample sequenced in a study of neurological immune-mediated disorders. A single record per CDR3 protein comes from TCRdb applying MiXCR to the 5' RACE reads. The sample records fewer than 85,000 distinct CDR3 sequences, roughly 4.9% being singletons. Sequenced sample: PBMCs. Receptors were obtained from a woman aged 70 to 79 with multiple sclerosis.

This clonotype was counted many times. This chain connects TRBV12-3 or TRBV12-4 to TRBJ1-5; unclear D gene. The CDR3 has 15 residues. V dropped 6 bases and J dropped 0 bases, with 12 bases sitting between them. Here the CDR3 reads CASSGIIHSNQPQHF. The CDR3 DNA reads TGTGCCAGCAGCGGGATAATTCATAGCAATCAGCCCCAGCATTTT.

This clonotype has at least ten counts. The CDR3 DNA reads as TGCGCCAGCAGCACAGAACCGGGACAGGGGGAGCAGTACTTC. Its translation is CASSTEPGQGEQYF. This chain joins TRBV5-1 and TRBJ2-7, with 10 bases fitting TRBD1. The CDR3 has 14 amino acids. Trimming removed 4 bases from V and 7 bases from J; junction bases left unmatched: 8. From germline, CDR1 is SGHRS and CDR2 YFSETQ. The variable domain in full, with the rest retrieved from reference TRBV5-1 and TRBJ2-7, is KAGVTQTPRYLIKTRGQQVTLSCSPISGHRSVSWYQQTPGQGLQFLFEYFSETQRNKGNFPGRFSGRQFSNSRSEMNVSTLELGDSALYLCASSTEPGQGEQYFGPGTRLTVT.

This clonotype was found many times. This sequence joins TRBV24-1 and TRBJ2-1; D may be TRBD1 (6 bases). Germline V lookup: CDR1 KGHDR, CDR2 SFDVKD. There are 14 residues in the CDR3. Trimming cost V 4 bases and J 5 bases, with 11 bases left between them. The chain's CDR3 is CATSDPGTNNEQFF. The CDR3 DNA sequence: TGTGCCACCAGTGACCCCGGGACAAACAATGAGCAGTTCTTC.

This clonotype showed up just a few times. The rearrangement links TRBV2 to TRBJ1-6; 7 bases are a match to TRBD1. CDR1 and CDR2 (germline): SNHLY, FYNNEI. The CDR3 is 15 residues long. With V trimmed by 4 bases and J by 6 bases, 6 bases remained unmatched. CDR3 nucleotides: TGTGCCAGCAGTGCCAGGGGGGGTGTTAATTCACCCCTCCACTTT. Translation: CASSARGGVNSPLHF.

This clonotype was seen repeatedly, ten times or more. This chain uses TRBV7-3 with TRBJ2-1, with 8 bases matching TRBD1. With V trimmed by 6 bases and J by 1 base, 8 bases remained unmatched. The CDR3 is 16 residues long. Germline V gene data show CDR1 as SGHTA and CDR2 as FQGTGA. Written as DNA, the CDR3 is TGTGCCAGCAGTCCGGCAGGGGGCTTGTCCTACAATGAGCAGTTCTTC. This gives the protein CASSPAGGLSYNEQFF.

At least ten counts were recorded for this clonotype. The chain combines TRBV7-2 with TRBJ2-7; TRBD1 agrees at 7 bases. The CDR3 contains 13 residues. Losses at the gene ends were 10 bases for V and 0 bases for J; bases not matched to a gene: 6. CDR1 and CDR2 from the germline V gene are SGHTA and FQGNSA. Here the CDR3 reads CAIEQGSSYEQYF. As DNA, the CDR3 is TGTGCCATCGAACAGGGGAGCTCCTACGAGCAGTACTTC.

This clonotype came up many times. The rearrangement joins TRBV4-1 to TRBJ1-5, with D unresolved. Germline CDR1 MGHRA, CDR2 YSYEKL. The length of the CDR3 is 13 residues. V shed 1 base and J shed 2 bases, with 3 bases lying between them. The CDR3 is CASSQGGNQPQHF. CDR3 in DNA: TGCGCCAGCAGCCAAGGGGGCAATCAGCCCCAGCATTTT.

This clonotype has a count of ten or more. The DNA for the CDR3 is TGTGCCAGCAGCTTGGGACTAGCCGGGCAGACCCAGTACTTC. Protein: CASSLGLAGQTQYF. J is TRBJ2-5 and V is TRBV7-2, with TRBD2 matching 9 bases. The junction had 5 bases not matched to a gene; V was cut back by 3 bases and J by 6 bases. Germline loops: CDR1 SGHTA, CDR2 FQGNSA. The CDR3 is 14 residues long.

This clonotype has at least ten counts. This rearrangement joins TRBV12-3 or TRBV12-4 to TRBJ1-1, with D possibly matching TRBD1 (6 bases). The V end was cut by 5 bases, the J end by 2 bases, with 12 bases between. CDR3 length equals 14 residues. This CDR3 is CASSPTGQNTEAFF. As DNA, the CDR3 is TGTGCCAGCAGTCCGACAGGTCAAAACACTGAAGCTTTCTTT.

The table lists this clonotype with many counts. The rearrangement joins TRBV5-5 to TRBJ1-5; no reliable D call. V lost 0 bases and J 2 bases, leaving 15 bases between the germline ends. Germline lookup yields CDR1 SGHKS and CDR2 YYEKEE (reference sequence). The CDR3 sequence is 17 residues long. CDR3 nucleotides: TGTGCCAGCAGCTTGGAGGCAGGCCCGTCGGGCAATCAGCCCCAGCATTTT. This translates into CASSLEAGPSGNQPQHF.

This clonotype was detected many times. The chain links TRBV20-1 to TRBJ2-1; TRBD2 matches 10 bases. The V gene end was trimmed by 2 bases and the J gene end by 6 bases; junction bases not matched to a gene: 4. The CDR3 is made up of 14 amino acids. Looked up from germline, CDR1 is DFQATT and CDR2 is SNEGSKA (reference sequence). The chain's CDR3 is CSARSGRAFNEQFF. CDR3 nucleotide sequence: TGCAGTGCTAGAAGCGGGAGGGCCTTCAATGAGCAGTTCTTC.

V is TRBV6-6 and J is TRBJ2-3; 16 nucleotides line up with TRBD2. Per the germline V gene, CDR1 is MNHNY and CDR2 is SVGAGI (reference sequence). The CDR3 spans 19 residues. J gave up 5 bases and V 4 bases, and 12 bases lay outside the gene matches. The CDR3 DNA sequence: TGTGCCAGCAGTTTTACCGGGACTAGCGGGAGGGGCTCGAGAGATACGCAGTATTTT. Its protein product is CASSFTGTSGRGSRDTQYF.

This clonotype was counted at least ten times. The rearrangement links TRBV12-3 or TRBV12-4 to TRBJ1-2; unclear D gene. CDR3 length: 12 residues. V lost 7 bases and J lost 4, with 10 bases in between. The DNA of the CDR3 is TGTGCCAGCAAGTTTAACAGCTATGGCTACACCTTC. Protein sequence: CASKFNSYGYTF.

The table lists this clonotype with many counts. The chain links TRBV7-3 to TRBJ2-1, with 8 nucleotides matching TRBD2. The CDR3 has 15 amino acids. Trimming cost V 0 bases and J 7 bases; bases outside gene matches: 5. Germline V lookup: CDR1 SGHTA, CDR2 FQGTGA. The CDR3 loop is CASSLTSGVQNEQFF. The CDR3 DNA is TGTGCCAGCAGCTTAACTAGCGGGGTACAGAATGAGCAGTTCTTC.

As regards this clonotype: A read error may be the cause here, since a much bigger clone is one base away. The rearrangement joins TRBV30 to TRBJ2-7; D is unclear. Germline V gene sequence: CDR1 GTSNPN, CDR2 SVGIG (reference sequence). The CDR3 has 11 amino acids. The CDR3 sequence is CAWSPSYERYF. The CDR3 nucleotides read TGTGCCTGGAGTCCCTCCTACGAGCGGTACTTC.

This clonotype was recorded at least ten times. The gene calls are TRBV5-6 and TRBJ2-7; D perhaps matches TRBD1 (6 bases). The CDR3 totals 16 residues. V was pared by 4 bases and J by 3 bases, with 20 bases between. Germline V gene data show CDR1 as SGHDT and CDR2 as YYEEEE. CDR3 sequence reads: CASSPDQGTRDYEQYF. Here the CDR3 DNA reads TGTGCCAGCAGCCCCGACCAGGGGACACGAGACTACGAGCAGTACTTC.

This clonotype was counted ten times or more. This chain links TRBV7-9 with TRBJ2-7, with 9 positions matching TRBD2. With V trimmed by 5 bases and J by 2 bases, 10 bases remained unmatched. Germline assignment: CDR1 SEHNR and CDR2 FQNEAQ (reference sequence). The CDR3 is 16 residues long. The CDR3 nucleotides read TGTGCCAGCAGCCCCCCCGTAGCGGGGGACCCCTACGAGCAGTACTTC. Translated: CASSPPVAGDPYEQYF.

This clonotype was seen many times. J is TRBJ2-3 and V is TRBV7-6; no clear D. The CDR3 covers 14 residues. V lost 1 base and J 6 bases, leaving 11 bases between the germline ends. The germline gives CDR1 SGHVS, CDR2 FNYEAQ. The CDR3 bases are TGTGCCAGCAGCTTAGGGTTGCCCGGGGATACGCAGTATTTT. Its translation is CASSLGLPGDTQYF. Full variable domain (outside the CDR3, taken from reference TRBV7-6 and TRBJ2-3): GAGVSQSPRYKVTKRGQDVALRCDPISGHVSLYWYRQALGQGPEFLTYFNYEAQQDKSGLPNDRFSAERPEGSISTLTIQRTEQRDSAMYRCASSLGLPGDTQYFGPGTRLTVL.

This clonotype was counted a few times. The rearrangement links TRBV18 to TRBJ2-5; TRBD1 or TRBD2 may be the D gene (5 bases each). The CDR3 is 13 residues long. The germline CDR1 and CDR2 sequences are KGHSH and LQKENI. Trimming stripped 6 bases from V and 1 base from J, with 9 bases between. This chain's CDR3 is CASSGGPQETQYF. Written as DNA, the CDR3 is TGTGCCAGCTCTGGGGGACCCCAAGAGACCCAGTACTTC.

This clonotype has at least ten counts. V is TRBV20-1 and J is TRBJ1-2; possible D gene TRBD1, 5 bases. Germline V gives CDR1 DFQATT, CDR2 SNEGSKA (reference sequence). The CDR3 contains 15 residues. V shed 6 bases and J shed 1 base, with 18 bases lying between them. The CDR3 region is CSAPGGGRVNYGYTF. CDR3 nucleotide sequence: TGCAGTGCCCCGGGTGGGGGTCGAGTTAACTATGGCTACACCTTC.

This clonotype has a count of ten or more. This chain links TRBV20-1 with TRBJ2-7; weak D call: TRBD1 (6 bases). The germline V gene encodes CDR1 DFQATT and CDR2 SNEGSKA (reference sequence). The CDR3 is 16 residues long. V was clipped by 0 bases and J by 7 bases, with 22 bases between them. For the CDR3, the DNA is TGCAGTGCTAGAGATCACATAGGTCCAGGGGCCAGGGAGCAGTACTTC. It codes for CSARDHIGPGAREQYF.

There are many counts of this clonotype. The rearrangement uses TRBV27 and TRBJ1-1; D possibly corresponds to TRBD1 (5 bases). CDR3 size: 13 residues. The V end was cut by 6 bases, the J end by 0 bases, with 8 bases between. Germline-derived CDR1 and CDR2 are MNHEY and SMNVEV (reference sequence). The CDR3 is CASRKTVNTEAFF. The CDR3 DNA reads TGTGCCAGCAGAAAGACAGTGAACACTGAAGCTTTCTTT.

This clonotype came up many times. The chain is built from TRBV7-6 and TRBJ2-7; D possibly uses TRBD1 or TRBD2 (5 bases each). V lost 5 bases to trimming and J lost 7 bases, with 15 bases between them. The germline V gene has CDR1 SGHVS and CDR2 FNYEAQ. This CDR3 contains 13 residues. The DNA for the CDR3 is TGTGCCAGCAGCCCGGGACCCCTCGGGGAGCAGTACTTC. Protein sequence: CASSPGPLGEQYF.

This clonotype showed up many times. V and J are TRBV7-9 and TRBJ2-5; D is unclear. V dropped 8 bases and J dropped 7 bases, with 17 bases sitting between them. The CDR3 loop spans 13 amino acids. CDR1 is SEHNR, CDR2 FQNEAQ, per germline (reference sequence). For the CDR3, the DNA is TGTGCCAGCGATTCAAGTGGCGGTGGGACCCAGTACTTC. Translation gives CASDSSGGGTQYF.

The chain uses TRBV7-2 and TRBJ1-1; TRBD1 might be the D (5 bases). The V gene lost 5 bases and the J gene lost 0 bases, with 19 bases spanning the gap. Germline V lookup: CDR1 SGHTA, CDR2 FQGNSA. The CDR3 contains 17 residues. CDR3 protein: CASSPKKRQLMNTEAFF. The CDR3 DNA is TGTGCCAGCAGCCCAAAGAAAAGACAGTTAATGAACACTGAAGCTTTCTTT.

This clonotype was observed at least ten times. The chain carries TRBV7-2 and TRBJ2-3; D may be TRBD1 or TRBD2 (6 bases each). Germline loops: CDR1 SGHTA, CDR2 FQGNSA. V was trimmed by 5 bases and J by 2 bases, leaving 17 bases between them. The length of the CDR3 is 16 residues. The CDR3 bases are TGTGCCAGCAGCCCACGAGGGGGGTTTTCCACAGATACGCAGTATTTT. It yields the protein CASSPRGGFSTDTQYF.

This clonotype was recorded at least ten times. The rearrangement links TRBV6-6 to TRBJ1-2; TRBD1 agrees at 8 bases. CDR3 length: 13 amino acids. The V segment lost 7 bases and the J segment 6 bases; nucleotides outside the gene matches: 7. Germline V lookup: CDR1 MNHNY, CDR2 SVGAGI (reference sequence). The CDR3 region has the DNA TGTGCCAGCACCCTGGACAGGGTGAATGGCTACACCTTC. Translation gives CASTLDRVNGYTF.

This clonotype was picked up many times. CDR3 region: CSARRREGQETQYF. DNA for the CDR3: TGCAGTGCTAGAAGGCGGGAGGGGCAAGAGACCCAGTACTTC. J is TRBJ2-5 and V is TRBV20-1; 9 bases line up with TRBD2. The CDR3 is 14 amino acids. The germline gives CDR1 DFQATT, CDR2 SNEGSKA (reference sequence). V lost 2 bases to trimming and J lost 2 bases; unmatched junction nucleotides: 3.

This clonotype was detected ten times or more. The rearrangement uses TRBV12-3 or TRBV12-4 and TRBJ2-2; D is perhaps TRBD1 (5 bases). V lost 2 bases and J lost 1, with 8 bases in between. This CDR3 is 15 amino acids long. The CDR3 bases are TGTGCCAGCAGTTTAAACGGACAGAACACCGGGGAGCTGTTTTTT. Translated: CASSLNGQNTGELFF.

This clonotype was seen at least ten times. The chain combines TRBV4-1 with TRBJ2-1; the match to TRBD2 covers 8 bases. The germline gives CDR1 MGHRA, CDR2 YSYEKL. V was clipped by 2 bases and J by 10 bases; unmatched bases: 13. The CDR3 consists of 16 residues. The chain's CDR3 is CASSQLGGGRQREQFF. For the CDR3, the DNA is TGCGCCAGCAGCCAACTAGGCGGGGGGAGACAACGAGAGCAGTTCTTC.